The present entry profiles one TCR beta chain with its context. The antigen is undetermined. Assay used: immunoSEQ multiplex PCR; TCRdb lists only in-frame clones, some missing. Here the sample spans approximately 76,000 clones, about 84% being singletons. The data are from a study of T cell responses to AZD1222 COVID-19 vaccine. Notes on the study in general: Repertoire sampling occurred only after the peak T cell response. Baseline seropositivity occurred in only a handful of AZD1222 recipients.

This clonotype originated in an adult in good health. The sequenced sample was peripheral blood, obtained on day 0 of AZD1222 vaccination.

This CDR3 reads CASSLPGYRAASDTQYF. The DNA for the CDR3 is TGTGCCAGCAGCCTACCGGGATATAGGGCGGCCTCAGATACGCAGTATTTT. The chain uses TRBV7-9 and TRBJ2-3; D may be TRBD2 (5 bases). The CDR3 totals 17 residues. V lost 5 bases, J lost 4 bases, and 22 bases lay in between. Germline loops: CDR1 SEHNR, CDR2 FQNEAQ (reference sequence).